The 32 T cell receptor beta chains given below trace back to one sample, sequenced in a study of T cell changes during pregnancy in multiple sclerosis. Measured with immunoSEQ multiplex PCR; TCRdb has only the in-frame clones, and not every one. The sample records about 44,000 clones, roughly 89% being singletons. Source: CD4+ T cells from peripheral blood mononuclear cells, taken in the first trimester of pregnancy. These receptors were obtained from a female donor with multiple sclerosis, enrolled in a pregnancy study.

This sequence joins TRBV7-2 and TRBJ2-1; D call uncertain. The V end was cut by 1 base, the J end by 2 bases, with 9 bases between. The V gene's germline CDR1 is SGHTA and CDR2 FQGNSA. This CDR3 contains 15 residues. CDR3 sequence reads: CASSLVGGTYNEQFF. As DNA, the CDR3 is TGTGCCAGCAGCTTAGTTGGCGGAACCTACAATGAGCAGTTCTTC.

This chain joins TRBV19 and TRBJ2-2; 8 positions match TRBD2. Losses at the gene ends were 1 base for V and 3 bases for J; bases not matched to a gene: 7. Germline-derived CDR1 and CDR2 are LNHDA and SQIVND (reference sequence). CDR3 length equals 17 residues. CDR3 protein: CASSIVLSGTYTGELFF. In DNA form, the CDR3 reads TGTGCCAGTAGTATAGTTCTTAGCGGGACCTACACCGGGGAGCTGTTTTTT.

The rearrangement joins TRBV28 to TRBJ2-1; unclear D gene. From germline, CDR1 is MDHEN and CDR2 SYDVKM. Deletions cut 8 bases from V and 5 bases from J, with 7 bases between. This CDR3 comprises 11 residues. CDR3 sequence: CASVENNEQFF. The CDR3 coding sequence is TGTGCCAGCGTCGAGAACAATGAGCAGTTCTTC.

The genes are TRBV7-2 and TRBJ1-5; 8 bases line up with TRBD1. The CDR3 has 15 amino acids. Germline V gene data show CDR1 as SGHTA and CDR2 as FQGNSA. V was clipped by 5 bases and J by 1 base; unmatched bases: 4. CDR3: CASSPGQGSNQPQHF. The CDR3 DNA is TGTGCCAGCAGCCCCGGACAGGGCAGCAATCAGCCCCAGCATTTT.

The V gene is TRBV7-8, the J gene TRBJ2-6; D call uncertain. Between the trimmed V and J ends, which lost 5 bases and 5 bases, there was a span of 4 bases. The CDR3 extends over 12 amino acids. The germline gives CDR1 SGHVS, CDR2 FQNEAQ. CDR3 amino acids: CASSPRANVLTF. The CDR3 DNA reads TGTGCCAGCAGCCCTCGGGCCAACGTCCTGACTTTC. The entire variable domain, with the rest obtained from reference TRBV7-8 and TRBJ2-6, is as follows: GAGVSQSPRYKVAKRGQDVALRCDPISGHVSLFWYQQALGQGPEFLTYFQNEAQLDKSGLPSDRFFAERPEGSVSTLKIQRTQQEDSAVYLCASSPRANVLTFGAGSRLTVL.

The chain combines TRBV7-9 with TRBJ2-1; D perhaps matches TRBD1 (6 bases). Germline V gene lookup returns CDR1 SEHNR and CDR2 FQNEAQ (reference sequence). CDR3 size: 16 residues. Trimming removed 2 bases from V and 6 bases from J, with 17 bases in between. CDR3 region: CASSLWGTPEPNEQFF. CDR3 DNA sequence: TGTGCCAGCAGCTTATGGGGGACACCGGAACCCAATGAGCAGTTCTTC. Complete variable domain (other parts from reference TRBV7-9 and TRBJ2-1): DTGVSQNPRHKITKRGQNVTFRCDPISEHNRLYWYRQTLGQGPEFLTYFQNEAQLEKSRLLSDRFSAERPKGSFSTLEIQRTEQGDSAMYLCASSLWGTPEPNEQFFGPGTRLTVL.

V and J are TRBV28 and TRBJ2-3, with a possible D match to TRBD1 (5 bases). The CDR3 is made up of 12 amino acids. Trimming stripped 7 bases from V and 4 bases from J, with 9 bases between. Germline CDR1 reads MDHEN; CDR2 reads SYDVKM. DNA of the CDR3: TGTGCCAGCACTACAGGCCCAGATACGCAGTATTTT. As protein: CASTTGPDTQYF. The full variable domain, its missing parts supplied by reference TRBV28 and TRBJ2-3, is DVKVTQSSRYLVKRTGEKVFLECVQDMDHENMFWYRQDPGLGLRLIYFSYDVKMKEKGDIPEGYSVSREKKERFSLILESASTNQTSMYLCASTTGPDTQYFGPGTRLTVL.

The rearrangement uses TRBV2 and TRBJ1-2, with TRBD1 as a possible D gene (6 bases). Between the trimmed V and J ends, which lost 2 bases and 6 bases, there was a span of 10 bases. The CDR3 totals 13 residues. Germline V gene sequence: CDR1 SNHLY, CDR2 FYNNEI. CDR3: CASSELRTDGYTF. The DNA of the CDR3 is TGTGCCAGCAGTGAATTACGGACAGATGGCTACACCTTC.

This clone has just one count. The CDR3 region has the DNA TGTGCCAGCAAAACAGGTTCGACGGGCTACACCTTC. As protein: CASKTGSTGYTF. This chain uses TRBV28 with TRBJ1-2; D may be TRBD1 (5 bases). There are 12 residues in the CDR3. Germline-derived CDR1 and CDR2 are MDHEN and SYDVKM. V gave up 7 bases and J gave up 8 bases, with 14 bases separating them.

J is TRBJ2-7 and V is TRBV19; the D is unclear. Deletions cut 0 bases from V and 7 bases from J, with 10 bases between. The CDR3 extends over 13 amino acids. Germline V gene lookup returns CDR1 LNHDA and CDR2 SQIVND (reference sequence). The CDR3 DNA reads TGTGCCAGTAGTATAGACTACTCTCGGGAGCAGTACTTC. It encodes CASSIDYSREQYF.

This chain uses TRBV29-1 with TRBJ2-5; 13 nucleotides line up with TRBD2. There are 14 residues in the CDR3. In germline, CDR1 is SQVTM, CDR2 ANQGSEA. The V segment lost 6 bases and the J segment 5 bases; nucleotides outside the gene matches: 6. The CDR3 region has the DNA TGCAGCGTCGGGACTAGCGGGAATTCCGAGACCCAGTACTTC. It codes for CSVGTSGNSETQYF.

The table lists this clone with a few counts. The chain links TRBV11-2 to TRBJ2-7; D possibly corresponds to TRBD1 (5 bases). Per the germline V gene, CDR1 is SGHAT and CDR2 is FQNNGV. The CDR3 has 13 amino acids. Trimming left V 5 bases short and J 5 bases short, with 13 bases between. CDR3 in amino acids: CASSLAGFDEQYF. CDR3 bases: TGTGCCAGCAGCCTGGCAGGGTTTGACGAGCAGTACTTC.

The CDR3: CASSLSGTSKETQYF. The CDR3 DNA follows: TGTGCCAGCAGCTTGTCCGGGACATCTAAGGAGACCCAGTACTTC. The chain carries TRBV5-4 and TRBJ2-5; D may be TRBD1 (6 bases). Germline CDR1 and CDR2: SGHNT and YYREEE (reference sequence). This CDR3 has 15 residues. The V end was cut by 1 base, the J end by 5 bases, with 15 bases between. The full variable domain, with the rest looked up from reference TRBV5-4 and TRBJ2-5, is ETGVTQSPTHLIKTRGQQVTLRCSSQSGHNTVSWYQQALGQGPQFIFQYYREEENGRGNFPPRFSGLQFPNYSSELNVNALELDDSALYLCASSLSGTSKETQYFGPGTRLLVL.

The chain carries TRBV7-9 and TRBJ2-7, with 8 bases that match TRBD2. J gave up 2 bases and V 1 base, and 16 bases lay outside the gene matches. CDR1 and CDR2 (germline): SEHNR, FQNEAQ (reference sequence). The CDR3 has 19 amino acids. Here the CDR3 DNA reads TGTGCCAGCAGCTTAGGGAGAGGCGGTAGCGGGATGGGACCCTACGAGCAGTACTTC. It translates to CASSLGRGGSGMGPYEQYF.

The genes are TRBV2 and TRBJ1-4; tentatively, D is TRBD1 (5 bases). Deletions cut 6 bases from V and 8 bases from J, with 13 bases between. The CDR3 loop spans 13 amino acids. CDR1 and CDR2 (germline): SNHLY, FYNNEI. CDR3 DNA: TGTGCCAGCAGAGCCGGGACTGGAGAAAAACTGTTTTTT. It specifies CASRAGTGEKLFF.

This chain links TRBV19 with TRBJ1-4, with unresolved D. This CDR3 region has 13 residues. The germline V gene has CDR1 LNHDA and CDR2 SQIVND (reference sequence). Trimming removed 3 bases at V and 5 bases at J, with 7 bases between. This CDR3 is CASSIPRNEKLFF. The CDR3 nucleotides read TGTGCCAGTAGTATTCCTAGAAATGAAAAACTGTTTTTT.

The chain combines TRBV7-8 with TRBJ2-1, with TRBD2 matching over 8 bases. The length of the CDR3 is 14 residues. CDR1 and CDR2 (germline): SGHVS, FQNEAQ. V was pared by 5 bases and J by 15 bases, with 15 bases of the junction left unmatched. The CDR3 nucleotides are TGTGCCAGCAGCCGCCCGGGGGGGGAGCGCCCAAGGTTCTTC. Translating it yields CASSRPGGERPRFF.

As regards this clone: Germline and junction disagree at one end, which may indicate a read error. The V gene is TRBV5-6, the J gene TRBJ1-2, with D hard to call. Germline lookup yields CDR1 SGHDT and CDR2 YYEEEE. The CDR3 totals 13 residues. CDR3 protein: CASTLDSVVGYTF. Written as DNA, the CDR3 is TGTGCCAGCACCTTGGATTCAGTGGTCGGCTACACCTTC. Based on the CDR3 plus reference TRBV5-6 and TRBJ1-2, the full variable domain is DAGVTQSPTHLIKTRGQQVTLRCSPKSGHDTVSWYQQALGQGPQFIFQYYEEEERQRGNFPDRFSGHQFPNYSSELNVNALLLGDSALYLCASTLDSVVGYTFGSGTRLTVV.

Of note for this clone: At one of its ends the junction is not consistent with the germline gene, which may arise from a read error. The chain links TRBV18 to TRBJ2-1; TRBD1 might be the D (9 bases). Germline assignment: CDR1 KGHSH and CDR2 LQKENI. The CDR3 spans 13 residues. CDR3 protein: CASSSSGGTGTIF. The DNA of the CDR3 is TGTGCCAGCTCCTCCTCGGGAGGGACAGGGACAATCTTC.

Written as DNA, the CDR3 is TGTGCCAGCAGTAGGACAGGGCCCTATGGCTACACCTTC. It specifies CASSRTGPYGYTF. The gene calls are TRBV6-5 and TRBJ1-2; TRBD1 aligns across 8 bases. V shed 5 bases and J 4 bases; nucleotides not matched to a gene: 3. The CDR3 has 13 amino acids. CDR1 is MNHEY and CDR2 is SVGAGI in the germline V gene.

The V gene is TRBV6-1, the J gene TRBJ1-5; D remains unclear. The V end lost 6 bases, the J end lost 4 bases, and 16 bases lay between the germline ends. The CDR3 covers 15 residues. CDR1 and CDR2 (germline): MNHNS, SASEGT. The CDR3 DNA is TGTGCCAGCAGAGGCACCGGCGGATTGAATCAGCCCCAGCATTTT. This gives the protein CASRGTGGLNQPQHF.

The V gene is TRBV19, the J gene TRBJ1-5; D call uncertain. The CDR3 loop spans 16 amino acids. V was cut by 2 bases and J by 0 bases, with 11 bases left in between. Germline CDR1 is LNHDA and CDR2 is SQIVND (reference sequence). DNA for the CDR3: TGTGCCAGTAGTATATACCCGGGAAATAGCAATCAGCCCCAGCATTTT. As protein: CASSIYPGNSNQPQHF.

The chain carries TRBV2 and TRBJ2-3; 10 bases are a match to TRBD2. This CDR3 is 14 amino acids long. The junction had 2 bases not matched to a gene; V was cut back by 4 bases and J by 4 bases. Germline V gene lookup returns CDR1 SNHLY and CDR2 FYNNEI. CDR3 nucleotide sequence: TGTGCCAGCAGTGGGCTAGCGGGAGCAGATACGCAGTATTTT. Translated: CASSGLAGADTQYF.

The chain uses TRBV7-9 and TRBJ2-3; possibly TRBD1 for D (5 bases). This CDR3 contains 12 residues. Per germline, CDR1 SEHNR and CDR2 FQNEAQ (reference sequence). V was trimmed by 5 bases and J by 5 bases, leaving 8 bases between them. The chain's CDR3 is CASSPQGDTQYF. Here the CDR3 DNA reads TGTGCCAGCAGCCCCCAGGGAGATACGCAGTATTTT.

This chain connects TRBV7-9 to TRBJ1-1; D is possibly TRBD1 (6 bases). The V and J ends lost 6 bases and 7 bases respectively, with 9 bases between them. The CDR3 spans 11 residues. Germline V gene data show CDR1 as SEHNR and CDR2 as FQNEAQ (reference sequence). Here the CDR3 DNA reads TGTGCCAGCAGAGTACAGGGTGAAGCTTTCTTT. It encodes CASRVQGEAFF.

V usage is TRBV28 and J usage is TRBJ2-3; 9 bases agree with TRBD2. Germline lookup yields CDR1 MDHEN and CDR2 SYDVKM. This CDR3 contains 15 residues. Trimming at V came to 6 bases and at J to 6 bases, leaving 10 bases not matched to a gene. CDR3 DNA: TGTGCCAGCAGAGGGTGGCGGGAGGGCAGGGATACGCAGTATTTT. Amino acid sequence: CASRGWREGRDTQYF.

In DNA, the CDR3 is TGTGCCAGCAGTTCCAGGGGAGGGACCCCACCGCGCTACGAGCAGTACTTC. Translated: CASSSRGGTPPRYEQYF. The chain has TRBV27 and TRBJ2-7, with D possibly matching TRBD2 (7 bases). Trimming left V 4 bases short and J 3 bases short, with 22 bases between. In germline, CDR1 is MNHEY, CDR2 SMNVEV (reference sequence). CDR3 length: 17 residues.

This chain connects TRBV5-1 to TRBJ2-3, with D possibly being TRBD1 (5 bases). V was clipped by 0 bases and J by 0 bases, with 8 bases between them. Germline loops: CDR1 SGHRS, CDR2 YFSETQ. CDR3 length: 15 residues. The CDR3 reads CASSLGQSSTDTQYF. For the CDR3, the DNA is TGCGCCAGCAGCTTGGGACAGTCCAGCACAGATACGCAGTATTTT. Using reference TRBV5-1 and TRBJ2-3 for the parts outside the CDR3, the full variable domain is KAGVTQTPRYLIKTRGQQVTLSCSPISGHRSVSWYQQTPGQGLQFLFEYFSETQRNKGNFPGRFSGRQFSNSRSEMNVSTLELGDSALYLCASSLGQSSTDTQYFGPGTRLTVL.

The chain employs TRBV5-6 and TRBJ2-7; 8 positions agree with TRBD1. With 4 bases clipped from V and 2 bases from J, the junction kept 5 bases outside the gene matches. Germline CDR1 reads SGHDT; CDR2 reads YYEEEE. The CDR3 runs to 14 residues. The CDR3 here is CASSRTGTAYEQYF. The CDR3, as DNA: TGTGCCAGCAGCAGGACAGGGACAGCCTACGAGCAGTACTTC. The complete variable domain, with remaining parts taken from reference TRBV5-6 and TRBJ2-7, reads DAGVTQSPTHLIKTRGQQVTLRCSPKSGHDTVSWYQQALGQGPQFIFQYYEEEERQRGNFPDRFSGHQFPNYSSELNVNALLLGDSALYLCASSRTGTAYEQYFGPGTRLTVT.

The rearrangement links TRBV2 to TRBJ1-4; 8 bases map to TRBD1. Trimming at V came to 10 bases and at J to 7 bases, leaving 8 bases not matched to a gene. Germline-derived CDR1 and CDR2 are SNHLY and FYNNEI. This CDR3 contains 13 residues. The CDR3 sequence: CAMQGAGSEKLFF. In DNA form, the CDR3 reads TGTGCCATGCAGGGGGCTGGGAGTGAAAAACTGTTTTTT. The whole variable domain, remainder taken from reference TRBV2 and TRBJ1-4, is EPEVTQTPSHQVTQMGQEVILRCVPISNHLYFYWYRQILGQKVEFLVSFYNNEISEKSEIFDDQFSVERPDGSNFTLKIRSTKLEDSAMYFCAMQGAGSEKLFFGSGTQLSVL.

This rearrangement joins TRBV5-1 to TRBJ1-2, with D uncertain. CDR1 SGHRS and CDR2 YFSETQ come from the germline V gene. V lost 0 bases and J lost 4, with 16 bases in between. The CDR3 covers 16 residues. CDR3 residues: CASSLGSPSRVYGYTF. The CDR3 bases are TGCGCCAGCAGCTTGGGTTCCCCGTCGCGGGTCTATGGCTACACCTTC.

The chain recombines TRBV19 with TRBJ2-3; 7 bases agree with TRBD2. Germline lookup yields CDR1 LNHDA and CDR2 SQIVND (reference sequence). With 9 bases clipped from V and 3 bases from J, the junction kept 9 bases outside the gene matches. This CDR3 is 14 amino acids long. CDR3 sequence: CASKEGAGTDTQYF. The DNA of the CDR3 is TGTGCCAGCAAAGAGGGAGCGGGAACAGATACGCAGTATTTT. Full variable domain (missing parts from reference TRBV19 and TRBJ2-3): DGGITQSPKYLFRKEGQNVTLSCEQNLNHDAMYWYRQDPGQGLRLIYYSQIVNDFQKGDIAEGYSVSREKKESFPLTVTSAQKNPTAFYLCASKEGAGTDTQYFGPGTRLTVL.